This T cell receptor (beta chain) was obtained from a study of regulatory T cells in long-lasting Graves disease. Germline V gene lookup returns CDR1 SQVTM and CDR2 ANQGSEA. The CDR3 spans 13 residues. Unmatched junction bases numbered 4, after V lost 7 bases and J lost 1 base. As to time point: newly diagnosed GD, antithyroid drugs for less than 3 months. PBMC-derived RNA was used for the TCR library. iRepertoire HTBI primers and Arm-PCR of CDR3 regions built TCR beta libraries. TCRdb passed the multiplex PCR reads through MiXCR, listing each CDR3 protein once. The sample yields a few hundred thousand distinct CDR3 sequences, approximately 12% seen once. Regarding the study as a whole: Thyroid tissue was not sampled; only peripheral blood was. Favored usage of TRBV28, TRBJ1-2 and TRBJ2-5 was recorded in persistent disease. Persistent patients shared more public clonotypes (approximately 2,700) than newly diagnosed patients (approximately 1,000).

This clonotype was recorded at least ten times. As yet, its antigen is unknown. Separately, the same data were catalogued under a study of T cells in Graves' hyperthyroidism and ophthalmopathy.

The material was peripheral blood mononuclear cells (PBMCs), obtained at new diagnosis, from a patient treated with antithyroid drugs. The sequence was collected from a woman between 18 and 30 years old with Graves disease. This rearrangement joins TRBV29-1 to TRBJ1-1, with 9 bases matching TRBD1. The CDR3 sequence: CSAGQGRNTEAFF. CDR3 in DNA: TGCAGCGCCGGACAGGGGAGGAACACTGAAGCTTTCTTT.